This T cell receptor (beta chain) was found in a study of metastatic and nonmetastatic thyroid tumors. As for the study in general: The comparison covered peripheral blood and tumor or nodule tissue in malignant and benign thyroid patients.

With MiXCR, TCRdb reprocessed the PCR reads. The sample carries fewer than 6,000 clones, about 31% recorded once. With 9 bases clipped from V and 8 bases from J, the junction kept 7 bases outside the gene matches. The CDR3 is 12 amino acids. CDR1 and CDR2 from the germline V gene are SNHLY and FYNNEI. Study results and limitations: Across blood and tumor, TCR beta diversity in malignant thyroid tumors was reportedly significantly higher than in benign nodules.

Concerning this clone: Its antigen is currently unknown. Other DNA sequences in this sample translate to the same CDR3.

There were no patients who had received any treatment before thyroid surgery. The rearrangement links TRBV2 to TRBJ1-1; 9 nucleotides line up with TRBD1. Material: adjacent normal tissue. The source is a female donor with papillary thyroid cancer or a benign thyroid nodule (not recorded which). Some clones in this sample may be carry-over from other donors' samples. The DNA for the CDR3 is TGTGCCAGTCAGACAGGGGGTACCGAAGCTTTCTTT. This translates into CASQTGGTEAFF. Full variable domain (missing parts from reference TRBV2 and TRBJ1-1): EPEVTQTPSHQVTQMGQEVILRCVPISNHLYFYWYRQILGQKVEFLVSFYNNEISEKSEIFDDQFSVERPDGSNFTLKIRSTKLEDSAMYFCASQTGGTEAFFGQGTRLTVV.